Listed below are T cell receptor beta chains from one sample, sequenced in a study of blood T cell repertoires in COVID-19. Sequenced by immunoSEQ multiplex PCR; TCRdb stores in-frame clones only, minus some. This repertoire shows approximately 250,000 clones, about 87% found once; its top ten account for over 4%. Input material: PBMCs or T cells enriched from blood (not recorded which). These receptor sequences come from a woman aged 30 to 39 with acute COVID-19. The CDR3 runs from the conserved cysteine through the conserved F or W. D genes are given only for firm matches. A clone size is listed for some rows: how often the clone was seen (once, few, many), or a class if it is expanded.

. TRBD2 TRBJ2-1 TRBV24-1 CATSDWGGGNEQFF TGTGCCACCAGTGATTGGGGGGGAGGCAATGAGCAGTTCTTC
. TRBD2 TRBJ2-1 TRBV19 CASSIAGGSHNEQFF TGTGCCAGTAGTATCGCGGGAGGGTCACACAATGAGCAGTTCTTC
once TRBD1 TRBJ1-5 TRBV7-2 CASSLTGGFQPQHF TGTGCCAGCAGCTTAACAGGGGGCTTTCAGCCCCAGCATTTT
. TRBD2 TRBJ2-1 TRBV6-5 CASNPGEGSYNEQFF TGTGCCAGCAACCCCGGGGAGGGCTCCTACAATGAGCAGTTCTTC
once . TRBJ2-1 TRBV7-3 CASSLMISANNEQFF TGTGCCAGCAGCTTAATGATTAGCGCCAACAATGAGCAGTTCTTC
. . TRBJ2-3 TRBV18 CASSPPALDTQYF TGTGCCAGCTCACCACCCGCGTTGGATACGCAGTATTTT
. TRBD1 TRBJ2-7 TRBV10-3 CATTGGSSGEQYF TGTGCCACTACAGGGGGCTCTTCGGGGGAGCAGTACTTC
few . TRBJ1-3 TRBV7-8 CASSGGAGSSGNTIYF TGTGCCAGCAGCGGAGGGGCGGGAAGCTCTGGAAACACCATATATTTT
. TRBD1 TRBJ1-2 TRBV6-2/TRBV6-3 CASSEGQDYGYTF TGTGCCAGCAGCGAAGGACAGGACTATGGCTACACCTTC
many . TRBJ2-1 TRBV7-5 CVRSPGLAPYNEQFF TGTGTCAGAAGCCCCGGACTAGCGCCTTACAATGAGCAGTTCTTC
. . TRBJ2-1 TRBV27 CASSYTGSTYNEQFF TGTGCCAGCAGTTACACCGGGTCGACCTACAATGAGCAGTTCTTC
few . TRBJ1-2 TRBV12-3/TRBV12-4 CASTPKDYGYTF TGTGCCAGCACCCCTAAAGACTATGGCTACACCTTC
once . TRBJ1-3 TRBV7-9 CASSLVEQPYTIYF TGTGCCAGCAGCTTGGTGGAACAGCCTTACACCATATATTTT
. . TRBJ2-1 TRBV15 CATSRGVEQFF TGTGCCACCAGCAGAGGAGTTGAGCAGTTCTTC
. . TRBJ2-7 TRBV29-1 CSVGGGFEQYF TGCAGCGTGGGAGGGGGGTTCGAGCAGTACTTC
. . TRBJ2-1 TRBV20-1 CSAPPGNEQFF TGCAGTGCACCACCGGGCAATGAGCAGTTCTTC
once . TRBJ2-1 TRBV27 CASSFDLAASEFF TGTGCCAGCAGTTTCGATTTGGCGGCTAGCGAGTTCTTC
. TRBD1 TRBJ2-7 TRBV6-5 CASFDRGGEQYF TGTGCCAGCTTTGACAGGGGTGGGGAGCAGTACTTC
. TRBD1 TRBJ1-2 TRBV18 CASSRDRRGYTF TGTGCCAGCTCACGGGACAGAAGAGGCTACACCTTC
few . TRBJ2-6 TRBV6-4 CASSEGGSGANVLTF TGTGCCAGCAGTGAGGGGGGCTCTGGGGCCAACGTCCTGACTTTC
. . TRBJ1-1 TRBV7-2 CASSLVSLQGNTEAFF TGTGCCAGCAGCTTAGTATCATTGCAGGGGAACACTGAAGCTTTCTTT
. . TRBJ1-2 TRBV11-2 CASSLGWEAYGYTF TGTGCCAGCAGCTTAGGTTGGGAGGCTTATGGCTACACCTTC
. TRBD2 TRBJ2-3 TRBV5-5 CASSFAPSGRGADTQYF TGTGCCAGCAGCTTTGCCCCTAGCGGGAGGGGCGCAGATACGCAGTATTTT
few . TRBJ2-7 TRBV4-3 CASSKQGSGEQYF TGCGCCAGCAGTAAGCAGGGGTCGGGGGAGCAGTACTTC
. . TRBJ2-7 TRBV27 CASSKEVRGYEQYF TGTGCCAGCAGTAAAGAGGTTAGGGGCTACGAGCAGTACTTC
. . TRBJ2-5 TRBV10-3 CAISDFIGEETQYF TGTGCCATCAGTGATTTTATAGGGGAAGAGACCCAGTACTTC
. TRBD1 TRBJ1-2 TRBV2 CASNRDSNYGYTF TGTGCCAGCAATCGGGACAGTAACTATGGCTACACCTTC
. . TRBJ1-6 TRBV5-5 CASSLAPEGSPLHF TGTGCCAGCAGCTTGGCTCCTGAGGGTTCACCCCTCCACTTT
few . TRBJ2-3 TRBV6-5 CASSPHERADTQYF TGTGCCAGCAGCCCGCATGAGAGGGCAGATACGCAGTATTTT
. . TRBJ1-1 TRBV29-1 CSVESYTEAFF TGCAGCGTTGAATCTTACACTGAAGCTTTCTTT
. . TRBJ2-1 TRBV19 CASSLASYNEQFF TGTGCCAGTAGTCTCGCCAGTTACAATGAGCAGTTCTTC
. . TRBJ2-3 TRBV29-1 CSVEGDYYTQYF TGCAGCGTTGAAGGAGATTACTATACGCAGTATTTT
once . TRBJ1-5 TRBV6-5 CATTTQGNQPQHF TGTGCCACCACCACCCAGGGAAATCAGCCCCAGCATTTT
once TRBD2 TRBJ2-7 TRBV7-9 CASSLSTGTSGSTWQYF TGTGCCAGCAGCTTATCGACCGGGACTAGCGGGAGTACGTGGCAGTACTTC
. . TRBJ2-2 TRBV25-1 CASGFQDTGELFF TGTGCCAGCGGATTCCAGGACACCGGGGAGCTGTTTTTT
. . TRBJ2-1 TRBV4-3 CASSQTRTDNEQFF TGCGCCAGCAGCCAAACCCGGACAGACAATGAGCAGTTCTTC